This T cell receptor beta chain was sequenced in a study of cytomegalovirus exposure and HLA in healthy donors. As for the study in general: There were 90 million to 130 million unique TCR beta sequences, drawn from about 179 million T cells, in an earlier analysis. General study findings and limits: An analysis that was carried out later associated 16,951 TCR beta sequences with HLA alleles at 0.05 false discovery rate. Most observed TCR sequences were rare, whereas some public TCRs were detected in many donors. In an earlier analysis, most TCR beta V segments were productive about 87% or about 30% of the time.

This clone was observed a single time. What it binds is not known. V lost 5 bases and J lost 2; bases outside the gene matches: 4. The CDR3 has 14 residues. Germline CDR1 reads MNHEY; CDR2 reads SVGAGI. Primers included in the PCR were 60 Vbeta and 13 Jbeta primers. The assay was immunoSEQ multiplex PCR, and TCRdb's table has in-frame clones only and misses some. The table has about 140,000 clones, roughly 65% seen once. The chain uses TRBV6-5 and TRBJ2-3, with 7 bases matching TRBD1. This TCR was recovered from a woman aged 30 to 39 in good health and CMV-seronegative. Material for sequencing was PBMCs. The CDR3 bases are TGTGCCAGCAGTGACAGGGTCAACACAGATACGCAGTATTTT. Translating gives CASSDRVNTDTQYF.